Each of the 22 T cell receptor beta chains below was sequenced from the same sample in a study of shared clonotypes between healthy human individuals (dated by TCRdb to 2018 to 2021). Libraries were built with the immunoSEQ multiplex PCR assay. TCRdb re-hosts the immuneACCESS table, in-frame sequences only. Its copies lack some clones; in the studies checked, an unresolved V gene accounts for under half of them, and the cause for the rest is not known. This sample is represented by 450,000 to 500,000 clones; over 75% of them were singletons. The top ten constitute roughly 12% of the sample. The sample was PBMCs. The receptors originated from a woman aged 35 to 49 in good health. Some clones in this sample may be carry-over from other donors' samples.

The CDR3 is CASSSRVRDTEAFF. CDR3 bases: TGTGCCAGCTCAAGCAGGGTAAGGGACACTGAAGCTTTCTTT. This sequence joins TRBV18 and TRBJ1-1; maybe TRBD1 (5 bases). Germline loops: CDR1 KGHSH, CDR2 LQKENI. Trimming cost V 5 bases and J 3 bases, with 13 bases left between them. The CDR3 has 14 residues.

The chain is built from TRBV30 and TRBJ2-7, with D perhaps assigned TRBD1 or TRBD2 (6 bases each). Germline-derived CDR1 and CDR2 are GTSNPN and SVGIG (reference sequence). Trimming took 2 bases from V and 3 from J, leaving 14 bases between them. The length of the CDR3 is 14 residues. The CDR3 DNA sequence: TGTGCCTGGAGTACAGGGACTTACGACTACGAGCAGTACTTC. Translated: CAWSTGTYDYEQYF. Full variable domain (missing parts from reference TRBV30 and TRBJ2-7): SQTIHQWPATLVQPVGSPLSLECTVEGTSNPNLYWYRQAAGRGLQLLFYSVGIGQISSEVPQNLSASRPQDRQFILSSKKLLLSDSGFYLCAWSTGTYDYEQYFGPGTRLTVT.

On this clone itself: A far larger clone is just one base off, so this is likely a read error. This chain connects TRBV7-9 to TRBJ1-2, with D perhaps TRBD1 (6 bases). V shed 5 bases and J shed 2 bases, with 15 bases lying between them. Germline values: CDR1 SEHNR, CDR2 FQNEAQ (reference sequence). The CDR3 consists of 15 residues. In DNA, the CDR3 is TGTGCCAGCAGCCCCGAAACAGGGCTCAACTATGGCTACACCTTC. This sequence encodes CASSPETGLNYGYTF. Full variable domain (remainder filled in from reference TRBV7-9 and TRBJ1-2): DTGVSQNPRHKITKRGQNVTFRCDPISEHNRLYWYRQTLGQGPEFLTYFQNEAQLEKSRLLSDRFSAERPKGSFSTLEIQRTEQGDSAMYLCASSPETGLNYGYTFGSGTRLTVV.

J is TRBJ2-7 and V is TRBV28; 15 nucleotides line up with TRBD2. Germline V gives CDR1 MDHEN, CDR2 SYDVKM. The CDR3 loop spans 18 amino acids. The J segment lost 4 bases and the V segment lost 5 bases, leaving 12 bases of the junction unmatched. The CDR3 DNA follows: TGTGCCAGCAGTACTCCCGGACTAGCGGGAGGGCTGTCGTACGAGCAGTACTTC. It yields the protein CASSTPGLAGGLSYEQYF.

The chain couples TRBV9 to TRBJ1-4; D might be TRBD1 (5 bases). CDR3 length: 15 amino acids. V was clipped by 0 bases and J by 8 bases, with 14 bases between them. Germline V lookup: CDR1 SGDLS, CDR2 YYNGEE. CDR3 residues: CASSVGQGNSEKLFF. The DNA for the CDR3 is TGTGCCAGCAGCGTAGGGCAGGGCAACTCCGAAAAACTGTTTTTT.

This clone has a handful of counts. V usage is TRBV30 and J usage is TRBJ2-3; 9 bases are shared with TRBD1. The CDR3 runs 15 residues. Germline V gives CDR1 GTSNPN, CDR2 SVGIG (reference sequence). J lost 4 bases, V lost 2 bases, and 7 bases had no gene match. The CDR3, as DNA: TGTGCCTGGAGTATAGGGGACAGGGATGCAGATACGCAGTATTTT. This translates into CAWSIGDRDADTQYF.

This chain joins TRBV18 and TRBJ2-7; 8 bases line up with TRBD1. Germline CDR1 and CDR2: KGHSH and LQKENI. V gave up 6 bases and J gave up 7 bases; unmatched junction bases: 11. The CDR3 runs to 14 residues. The CDR3 protein is CASSQSRGLWEQYF. DNA for the CDR3: TGTGCCAGCTCTCAAAGCAGGGGGCTTTGGGAGCAGTACTTC.

The chain has TRBV27 and TRBJ2-7; 10 nucleotides agree with TRBD1. The germline V gene has CDR1 MNHEY and CDR2 SMNVEV (reference sequence). This CDR3 has 13 amino acids. Trimming took 6 bases from V and 10 from J; bases not matched to a gene: 9. The DNA for the CDR3 is TGTGCCAGCAGACCCGGACAGGGGGGTGGACAGTACTTC. The encoded protein is CASRPGQGGGQYF.

The chain carries TRBV5-1 and TRBJ1-5; TRBD1 matches at 7 bases. The CDR3 extends over 16 amino acids. CDR1 SGHRS and CDR2 YFSETQ come from the germline V gene. V dropped 5 bases and J dropped 0; count of bases not matched to a gene: 8. The CDR3 is CASSRTGPPSNQPQHF. Here the CDR3 DNA reads TGCGCCAGCAGTCGGACAGGCCCCCCTAGCAATCAGCCCCAGCATTTT.

This clone was observed at least ten times. V is TRBV4-1 and J is TRBJ2-5; tentatively, D is TRBD2 (5 bases). The assigned J gene may be wrong: the sequence end matches TRBJ2-7 better. CDR3 length: 15 amino acids. Germline assignment: CDR1 MGHRA and CDR2 YSYEKL. The CDR3 spells CASSQAVSRRYEQYF. DNA of the CDR3: TGCGCCAGCAGCCAAGCGGTCTCCCGGAGGTACGAGCAGTACTTC.

About this clone itself: Given a much more abundant clone one base away, this may be a read error. The gene calls are TRBV15 and TRBJ2-5; 10 nucleotides line up with TRBD2. J gave up 2 bases and V 5 bases, and 8 bases lay outside the gene matches. The CDR3 has 16 amino acids. The germline V gene has CDR1 LNHNV and CDR2 YYDKDF (reference sequence). CDR3 in amino acids: CATSPGASGSQETQYF. CDR3 sequence (DNA): TGTGCCACCAGCCCGGGGGCTAGCGGGAGTCAAGAGACCCAGTACTTC.

The chain combines TRBV27 with TRBJ2-2; D unresolved. With 0 bases removed from V and 3 bases from J, the gap between germline ends came to 5 bases. CDR1 MNHEY and CDR2 SMNVEV come from the germline V gene (reference sequence). There are 14 residues in the CDR3. The CDR3 DNA sequence: TGTGCCAGCAGTTTATCGGGTTACACCGGGGAGCTGTTTTTT. This gives the protein CASSLSGYTGELFF.

In its sample, this clone was seen a few times. Being one base from a much bigger clone, this may be a read error. The gene calls are TRBV5-1 and TRBJ1-3, with no clear D. The CDR3 length is 13 residues. The germline CDR1 and CDR2 sequences are SGHRS and YFSETQ. The CDR3 is CAGSQDSGNTIYF. In DNA, the CDR3 is TGCGCCGGCAGCCAGGATTCTGGAAACACCATATATTTT.

Concerning this clone itself: Other DNA variants within this sample encode the same CDR3. In DNA form, the CDR3 reads TGCGCCAGCAGTCAATCGGAGGCTAGCGGGAATGAGCAGTTCTTC. This encodes CASSQSEASGNEQFF. The chain couples TRBV23-1 to TRBJ2-1, with TRBD2 matching over 8 bases. TRBV23-1 is filed as an ORF, its function uncertain. This CDR3 is built from 15 residues. With 0 bases clipped from V and 7 bases from J, the junction kept 5 bases outside the gene matches.

This clone came up once. V is TRBV4-3 and J is TRBJ2-1; TRBD2 agrees at 14 bases. Germline lookup yields CDR1 LGHNA and CDR2 YSLEER. The CDR3 runs to 21 residues. Unmatched junction bases numbered 23, after V lost 4 bases and J lost 9 bases. Here the CDR3 DNA reads TGCGCCAGCAGCCGACAGACTGGAAGGGGACTAGCGGGAGTTCAGGGCGCTGAGCAGTTCTTC. Protein product: CASSRQTGRGLAGVQGAEQFF.

The chain combines TRBV9 with TRBJ2-2; D is undetermined. The germline V gene encodes CDR1 SGDLS and CDR2 YYNGEE. CDR3 length: 19 residues. V was pared by 0 bases and J by 6 bases, with 24 bases between. CDR3 bases: TGTGCCAGCAGCGTAGGGGCCCATTTACGAACTCCTGGGGCCGGGGAGCTGTTTTTT. Its translation is CASSVGAHLRTPGAGELFF. Together with reference TRBV9 and TRBJ2-2, the CDR3 gives the full variable domain: DSGVTQTPKHLITATGQRVTLRCSPRSGDLSVYWYQQSLDQGLQFLIQYYNGEERAKGNILERFSAQQFPDLHSELNLSSLELGDSALYFCASSVGAHLRTPGAGELFFGEGSRLTVL.

The V gene is TRBV5-1, the J gene TRBJ2-7; possibly TRBD1 or TRBD2 for D (6 bases each). Germline values: CDR1 SGHRS, CDR2 YFSETQ. V was clipped by 0 bases and J by 4 bases, with 11 bases between them. The CDR3 extends over 14 amino acids. DNA for the CDR3: TGCGCCAGCAGCTTGGGAGGGGGGTCGTACGAGCAGTACTTC. It codes for CASSLGGGSYEQYF.

This chain links TRBV10-3 with TRBJ2-2; weak D call: TRBD2 (6 bases). Germline V gives CDR1 ENHRY, CDR2 SYGVKD. The V and J ends lost 8 bases and 0 bases respectively, with 10 bases between them. The CDR3 covers 14 residues. The CDR3 sequence is CAIGRLTNTGELFF. The CDR3 nucleotides are TGTGCCATCGGGAGGTTGACGAACACCGGGGAGCTGTTTTTT.

For the CDR3, the DNA is TGTGCCAGCAGCTTCCCGGGAGCGGAAAAACTGTTTTTT. Residues: CASSFPGAEKLFF. The chain recombines TRBV11-2 with TRBJ1-4; D remains ambiguous. Per germline, CDR1 SGHAT and CDR2 FQNNGV. Trimming left V 3 bases short and J 8 bases short, with 10 bases between. The CDR3 consists of 13 residues. Full variable domain (remainder filled in from reference TRBV11-2 and TRBJ1-4): EAGVAQSPRYKIIEKRQSVAFWCNPISGHATLYWYQQILGQGPKLLIQFQNNGVVDDSQLPKDRFSAERLKGVDSTLKIQPAKLEDSAVYLCASSFPGAEKLFFGSGTQLSVL.

As to this clone: A far larger clone is a single base away, which makes a read error likely. Different DNA sequences within this sample yield the same CDR3. V gene TRBV4-2 combines with J gene TRBJ1-4; D remains ambiguous. V gave up 2 bases and J gave up 6 bases, with 13 bases separating them. This CDR3 has 15 residues. Germline loops: CDR1 LGHNA, CDR2 YNFKEQ. The CDR3 sequence: CASSQYGERHEKLFF. The CDR3 nucleotides are TGTGCCAGCAGCCAATACGGGGAAAGGCATGAAAAACTGTTTTTT.

The J gene is TRBJ2-7, the V gene TRBV5-1, with 13 bases matching TRBD2. V shed 3 bases and J 1 base; nucleotides not matched to a gene: 1. From germline, CDR1 is SGHRS and CDR2 YFSETQ. The CDR3 covers 15 residues. The CDR3 loop reads CASSWTSGGSYEQYF. The DNA for the CDR3 is TGCGCCAGCAGCTGGACTAGCGGGGGTTCCTACGAGCAGTACTTC.

The chain links TRBV15 to TRBJ2-5; D is undetermined. Germline CDR1 and CDR2: LNHNV and YYDKDF (reference sequence). With 0 bases removed from V and 3 bases from J, the gap between germline ends came to 14 bases. The CDR3 contains 16 residues. In DNA, the CDR3 is TGTGCCACCAGCAGAGAACGGACCCCCGGAGAAGAGACCCAGTACTTC. This translates into CATSRERTPGEETQYF.